Below, 3 T cell receptor beta chains from the same sample are listed, as sequenced in a study of response to subunit inactivated influenza vaccine. TCRdb re-analysed the RT-PCR reads in MiXCR, keeping a single row per CDR3 protein. The top ten clones hold less than 7% of a sample with around 710,000 distinct CDR3 sequences, around 14% of them seen once. Material: PBMCs from blood, obtained 14 days before vaccination. The receptors were sampled from a man aged 50 to 59 who received an inactivated influenza vaccine.

V usage is TRBV4-1 and J usage is TRBJ2-7, with D unclear. This CDR3 is 15 amino acids long. Germline lookup yields CDR1 MGHRA and CDR2 YSYEKL. Trimming pared 0 bases from V and 2 bases from J, leaving 11 bases between. The CDR3 nucleotides are TGCGCCAGCAGCCAAGATGTGCTGTCAACCTACGAGCAGTACTTC. It is translated as CASSQDVLSTYEQYF.

This clonotype was recorded at least ten times. The chain employs TRBV18 and TRBJ2-7; D is perhaps TRBD2 (6 bases). Germline values: CDR1 KGHSH, CDR2 LQKENI. The length of the CDR3 is 13 residues. Trimming took off 3 bases at V and 5 bases at J, with 11 bases between the two ends. The CDR3: CASSPPGTHEQYF. The CDR3 nucleotides are TGTGCCAGCTCACCTCCCGGGACTCACGAGCAGTACTTC. The whole variable domain, filled in from reference TRBV18 and TRBJ2-7, reads NAGVMQNPRHLVRRRGQEARLRCSPMKGHSHVYWYRQLPEEGLKFMVYLQKENIIDESGMPKERFSAEFPKEGPSILRIQQVVRGDSAAYFCASSPPGTHEQYFGPGTRLTVT.

This clonotype was seen more than once but under ten times. The J gene is TRBJ1-2, the V gene TRBV5-6; the D gene is possibly TRBD1 (5 bases). V lost 0 bases and J 8 bases, leaving 17 bases between the germline ends. The CDR3 has 15 amino acids. Germline V gene lookup returns CDR1 SGHDT and CDR2 YYEEEE. CDR3 in amino acids: CASSLVPGRTGGYTF. The CDR3 bases are TGTGCCAGCAGCTTGGTTCCAGGGCGGACTGGGGGCTACACCTTC.